These 13 T cell receptor beta chains originate from one sample sequenced in a study of T cell responses to AZD1222 COVID-19 vaccine. Sequenced by immunoSEQ multiplex PCR; TCRdb stores in-frame clones only, minus some. The sample gives about 110,000 clones, approximately 90% of which show up once; 7.5% to 9% is in the top ten. Sequences were derived from peripheral blood, sampled on day 0 of AZD1222 vaccination. Source of these receptors: an adult in good health.

The chain combines TRBV7-2 with TRBJ1-1; maybe TRBD1 (6 bases). The CDR3 length is 13 residues. The V gene's germline CDR1 is SGHTA and CDR2 FQGNSA. The germline V and J ends were trimmed by 5 bases and 11 bases, with 18 bases remaining between them. The DNA of the CDR3 is TGTGCCAGCAGCGCGGGACAACTCGAGGGGGCTTTCTTT. Translation gives CASSAGQLEGAFF.

The CDR3 is CASSQDTFEQFF. DNA of the CDR3: TGTGCCAGCAGCCAAGACACGTTTGAGCAGTTCTTC. The rearrangement joins TRBV14 to TRBJ2-1; no reliable D call. Germline V CDR1 and CDR2: SGHDN, FVKESK. V dropped 0 bases and J dropped 9 bases, with 6 bases sitting between them. The CDR3 runs 12 residues.

This chain uses TRBV25-1 with TRBJ1-5, with 9 positions matching TRBD1. V lost 4 bases and J lost 6; bases outside the gene matches: 10. The CDR3 runs to 16 residues. Germline values: CDR1 MGHDK, CDR2 SYGVNS. CDR3 DNA: TGTGCCAGCAGTGGAACAGGGGGCGTATTGGCTCAGCCCCAGCATTTT. Its protein is CASSGTGGVLAQPQHF.

The CDR3 DNA is TGTGCCAGCAGCCAAGAATCCGGCGCGAGGGCCGGGGAGCTGTTTTTT. Its translation: CASSQESGARAGELFF. V and J are TRBV3-1 (or the pseudogene TRBV3-2) and TRBJ2-2; D is perhaps TRBD2 (5 bases). The CDR3 spans 16 residues. V shed 0 bases and J shed 6 bases, with 14 bases lying between them. CDR1 and CDR2 (germline): LGHDT, YNNKEL (reference sequence).

Note on this clone: The same CDR3 can be traced to other DNA sequences in this sample. The V gene is TRBV6-5, the J gene TRBJ2-3; D uncertain. V was cut by 7 bases and J by 0 bases, with 5 bases left in between. The length of the CDR3 is 12 residues. From germline, CDR1 is MNHEY and CDR2 SVGAGI. CDR3 bases: TGTGCCAGCACCTCTAGCACAGATACGCAGTATTTT. This sequence encodes CASTSSTDTQYF.

The rearrangement uses TRBV18 and TRBJ1-1; 8 nucleotides align to TRBD1. Looked up from germline, CDR1 is KGHSH and CDR2 is LQKENI. The CDR3 runs 16 residues. V was clipped by 3 bases and J by 0 bases; unmatched bases: 6. The CDR3 DNA sequence: TGTGCCAGCTCACCTCAGGGGGACAGGATGAACACTGAAGCTTTCTTT. This codes for CASSPQGDRMNTEAFF. The whole variable domain, filled in from reference TRBV18 and TRBJ1-1, reads NAGVMQNPRHLVRRRGQEARLRCSPMKGHSHVYWYRQLPEEGLKFMVYLQKENIIDESGMPKERFSAEFPKEGPSILRIQQVVRGDSAAYFCASSPQGDRMNTEAFFGQGTRLTVV.

This rearrangement joins TRBV11-2 to TRBJ2-7, with TRBD2 matching 7 bases. Germline V gene lookup returns CDR1 SGHAT and CDR2 FQNNGV. V gave up 3 bases and J gave up 7 bases; unmatched junction bases: 6. The CDR3 extends over 13 amino acids. CDR3: CASSLTSQGEQYF. The DNA of the CDR3 is TGTGCCAGCAGCTTGACTAGCCAGGGAGAGCAGTACTTC.

This clone was recorded once. This chain joins TRBV7-9 and TRBJ1-5; unclear D gene. The CDR3 totals 17 residues. The ends were cut back, 4 bases at V and 5 bases at J, with 21 bases in the middle. Looked up from germline, CDR1 is SEHNR and CDR2 is FQNEAQ (reference sequence). The CDR3 region has the DNA TGTGCCAGCAGCTCCTCCGCCGGTCTTAGGGTAGATCAGCCCCAGCATTTT. Its protein is CASSSSAGLRVDQPQHF.

The chain combines TRBV4-1 with TRBJ2-3, with D perhaps matching TRBD1 (6 bases). The CDR3 has 14 amino acids. V lost 1 base and J lost 3, with 8 bases in between. Germline V lookup: CDR1 MGHRA, CDR2 YSYEKL. Here the CDR3 reads CASSQVGTTDTQYF. For the CDR3, the DNA is TGCGCCAGCAGCCAAGTCGGGACAACAGATACGCAGTATTTT.

V usage is TRBV4-1 and J usage is TRBJ2-2; D uncertain. Germline lookup yields CDR1 MGHRA and CDR2 YSYEKL. The V end was cut by 4 bases, the J end by 1 base, with 13 bases between. This CDR3 region has 16 residues. The CDR3 region has the DNA TGCGCCAGCAGCCTACGGTCGACGGTGAACACCGGGGAGCTGTTTTTT. It encodes CASSLRSTVNTGELFF.

The CDR3 loop reads CASSQWGEHNSPLHF. CDR3 bases: TGTGCCAGCAGCCAATGGGGGGAGCATAATTCACCCCTCCACTTT. The rearrangement links TRBV3-1 (or the pseudogene TRBV3-2) to TRBJ1-6, with a possible D match to TRBD1 (5 bases). V was clipped by 2 bases and J by 5 bases, with 10 bases between them. The CDR3 runs to 15 residues. Germline values: CDR1 LGHDT, CDR2 YNNKEL (reference sequence).

This chain links TRBV15 with TRBJ1-6, with D possibly matching TRBD1 (5 bases). Germline V CDR1 and CDR2: LNHNV, YYDKDF (reference sequence). This CDR3 region has 16 residues. Trimming pared 1 base from V and 8 bases from J, leaving 15 bases between. The CDR3 nucleotides are TGTGCCACCAGCAGAGCCCCTATGGGGGGACATTCACCCCTCCACTTT. It is translated as CATSRAPMGGHSPLHF.

This clone was found once. This chain links TRBV28 with TRBJ1-1; 9 bases match TRBD1. The length of the CDR3 is 15 residues. With V trimmed by 2 bases and J by 5 bases, 6 bases remained unmatched. Germline CDR1 reads MDHEN; CDR2 reads SYDVKM. CDR3 sequence reads: CASSLGGTGRTEAFF. DNA of the CDR3: TGTGCCAGCAGTTTAGGGGGGACAGGGCGGACTGAAGCTTTCTTT.